The 11 T cell receptor beta chains below come from one sample, sequenced in a study of T-cell memory formation after mild COVID-19. TCRdb fed the 5' RACE reads into MiXCR, producing one record per CDR3 protein. Here the sample spans tens of thousands of distinct CDR3 sequences, around 21% being singletons. The sequenced sample consisted of PBMCs or a T cell subset sorted from them (not recorded which). The receptors were sampled from an adult who had mild COVID-19 (a few samples of this study predate the infection). Cell type and time point are not known.

This clonotype appeared a single time. The rearrangement uses TRBV4-3 and TRBJ2-1; TRBD2 matches 12 bases. J was trimmed by 8 bases and V by 4 bases; bases with no gene match: 9. Germline V CDR1 and CDR2: LGHNA, YSLEER. This CDR3 is built from 16 residues. CDR3 in DNA: TGCGCCAGCAGCCTCCGACTAGCGGGAGAGCGCGATGAGCAGTTCTTC. Translated: CASSLRLAGERDEQFF.

This clonotype appeared many times. The chain carries TRBV7-9 and TRBJ2-5; D may be TRBD2 (5 bases). The V end was cut by 5 bases, the J end by 5 bases, with 12 bases between. The length of the CDR3 is 13 residues. CDR1 SEHNR and CDR2 FQNEAQ come from the germline V gene (reference sequence). In nucleotides, the CDR3 is TGTGCCAGCAGCCCAGCGGAGGCCGAGACCCAGTACTTC. Translated, it gives CASSPAEAETQYF.

The sample holds a few counts of this clonotype. The chain couples TRBV12-3 or TRBV12-4 to TRBJ2-2; 7 bases are shared with TRBD1. J was trimmed by 5 bases and V by 5 bases; bases with no gene match: 11. The CDR3 is made up of 16 amino acids. In DNA, the CDR3 is TGTGCCAGCAGTCCCACGTTAGTCAGGGGGACCGGGGAGCTGTTTTTT. Protein sequence: CASSPTLVRGTGELFF.

This clonotype occurred many times. One end of the junction varies from germline; a read error may be responsible. The genes are TRBV30 and TRBJ2-1, with 13 bases matching TRBD2. The CDR3 length is 14 residues. Germline CDR1 is GTSNPN and CDR2 is SVGIG (reference sequence). CDR3 in amino acids: CARTSGGALFHQTF. The DNA of the CDR3 is TGTGCCCGAACTAGCGGGGGGGCATTATTCCACCAAACCTTC.

The rearrangement links TRBV19 to TRBJ1-1, with D uncertain. This CDR3 is 16 amino acids long. The germline V gene has CDR1 LNHDA and CDR2 SQIVND (reference sequence). The V gene lost 2 bases and the J gene lost 1 base, with 14 bases spanning the gap. The CDR3 loop is CASSIRSGRPNTEAFF. The CDR3 DNA follows: TGTGCCAGTAGTATACGTTCCGGACGGCCGAACACTGAAGCTTTCTTT.

This clonotype was observed many times. The CDR3 region has the DNA TGTGCCAGCAGCTTAGTGCCGGGACGGTCCACAGATACGCAGTATTTT. Translation: CASSLVPGRSTDTQYF. This rearrangement joins TRBV11-3 to TRBJ2-3, with D perhaps given as TRBD1 or TRBD2 (5 bases each). CDR3 length equals 16 residues. Trimming took off 1 base at V and 2 bases at J, with 13 bases between the two ends. Per germline, CDR1 SGHNT and CDR2 YENEEA.

The V and J genes are TRBV10-3 and TRBJ2-7; TRBD2 aligns across 12 bases. From germline, CDR1 is ENHRY and CDR2 SYGVKD. The CDR3 length is 15 residues. V shed 10 bases, J shed 5 bases, and the junction held 12 bases outside the gene matches. The CDR3 DNA reads TGTGCCACCGCCCTCCTAGCGGGAGGGAAGCACGAGCAGTACTTC. Its protein product is CATALLAGGKHEQYF.

There are many counts of this clonotype. The chain combines TRBV5-1 with TRBJ2-1; 13 nucleotides align to TRBD2. J was trimmed by 1 base and V by 4 bases; bases with no gene match: 5. The germline V gene has CDR1 SGHRS and CDR2 YFSETQ. This CDR3 is 17 amino acids long. CDR3 in amino acids: CASSRTSGSPSYNEQFF. In DNA, the CDR3 is TGCGCCAGCAGCAGGACTAGCGGGAGTCCGTCCTACAATGAGCAGTTCTTC. The full variable domain, rest sourced from reference TRBV5-1 and TRBJ2-1, is KAGVTQTPRYLIKTRGQQVTLSCSPISGHRSVSWYQQTPGQGLQFLFEYFSETQRNKGNFPGRFSGRQFSNSRSEMNVSTLELGDSALYLCASSRTSGSPSYNEQFFGPGTRLTVL.

V and J are TRBV6-2 or TRBV6-3 and TRBJ1-4, with D maybe TRBD1 (5 bases). Germline-derived CDR1 and CDR2 are MNHEY and SVGEGT. V lost 1 base to trimming and J lost 6 bases, with 9 bases between them. The CDR3 length is 14 residues. CDR3 sequence: CASSYFQGDEKLFF. The CDR3 DNA follows: TGTGCCAGCAGTTACTTCCAGGGTGATGAAAAACTGTTTTTT.

The chain has TRBV7-6 and TRBJ1-1, with 7 bases lining up with TRBD1. The trim removed 5 bases at V and 4 bases at J, leaving 10 bases unmatched. There are 15 residues in the CDR3. Germline V lookup: CDR1 SGHVS, CDR2 FNYEAQ. The DNA of the CDR3 is TGTGCCAGCAGCCCCCCCAAGGCAGGGGGCACTGAAGCTTTCTTT. This sequence encodes CASSPPKAGGTEAFF.

This clonotype has a count of ten or more. The chain joins TRBV18 to TRBJ1-1; D remains unclear. The V gene lost 5 bases and the J gene lost 1 base, with 11 bases spanning the gap. The CDR3 extends over 14 amino acids. The V gene's germline CDR1 is KGHSH and CDR2 LQKENI. The CDR3 nucleotides read TGTGCCAGCTCATCCACCTCAGCGAACACTGAAGCTTTCTTT. Its protein is CASSSTSANTEAFF. The full variable domain, with the rest looked up from reference TRBV18 and TRBJ1-1, is NAGVMQNPRHLVRRRGQEARLRCSPMKGHSHVYWYRQLPEEGLKFMVYLQKENIIDESGMPKERFSAEFPKEGPSILRIQQVVRGDSAAYFCASSSTSANTEAFFGQGTRLTVV.